This TCR beta chain was sequenced during a study of high-grade serous ovarian cancer treatment subgroups. Overall study findings and caveats: Spatial context was lost because tumors were sequenced in bulk. Clonal relatedness tracked neoantigen level, and by trend copy number and mutation load.

Produced via immunoSEQ multiplex PCR; TCRdb's table is partial and in-frame only. The sample consists of around 3,100 clones, around 75% of them appearing once. Germline CDR1 SGDLS, CDR2 YYNGEE. Trimming stripped 5 bases from V and 7 bases from J, with 14 bases between. The CDR3 has 13 residues. Tumor samples were obtained before definitive surgery or chemotherapy. Remarks on this clone: Its antigen is as yet unknown.

This sequence was found in a human donor with high-grade serous ovarian cancer. The source material was tumor tissue. This rearrangement joins TRBV9 to TRBJ2-3; D might be TRBD1 or TRBD2, each matching 6 bases. Written as DNA, the CDR3 is TGTGCCAGCAGAGATGACAGGACTAATACGCAGTATTTT. Residues: CASRDDRTNTQYF.